This T cell receptor (beta chain) was recorded in a study of blood T cell repertoires in COVID-19 (dated by TCRdb to the early 2020s). Looking at the study overall: The collaborator samples originated in the United States, Italy and Spain and spanned the acute and convalescent phases of COVID-19. The prospective study material was composed of cDNA or gDNA derived from T cells, B-cell-depleted T cells, or PBMCs. Subjects who had been exposed to COVID-19, were actively infected with it, or had recovered from it provided the deeply sampled blood TCRbeta repertoires that made up the dataset. The repertoires were released in a freely available public database meant as a resource for research on the immune response to SARS-CoV-2. Samples came from the ongoing ImmuneRACE study (first 160 participants) plus 1,254 subjects from 6 global collaborators. A de-identified subject ID, COVID-19 status, age in years and sex were almost always included in the sample metadata. HLA class I and class II types, where available, came from metadata supplied by the sample provider rather than from assay-based typing.

CDR1 and CDR2, looked up from the germline V gene, are ENHRY and SYGVKD. Trimming costs V 0 bases and J 6 bases, and their ends lie 21 bases apart. The CDR3 sequence holds 17 residues, the cysteine and phenylalanine included. Only the CDR3 DNA stays, 51 bases, in frame from base 1. Summary of the overall study and its limitations: The quantity of clinical and demographic metadata differed by source and by participant and was supplied without curation.

TCRbeta CDR3 regions were amplified from genomic DNA by means of the immunoSEQ Assay, a bias-controlled multiplex PCR. The paper's data handling went like this. The number of nucleated cells in each sample was estimated from the amplification of reference gene primers within the assay. To quantify the absolute abundance of each unique TCRbeta CDR3 rearrangement, sequence reads were collapsed and filtered. For each sample, productive Simpson clonality was calculated as the square root of Simpson's diversity index across productive rearrangements. TCRdb holds this immuneACCESS table with in-frame rearrangements only. Some clones are missing; in checked studies, unresolved V genes explain under half, and the rest has no known cause. D and trimming were read from the DNA, whereas the V and J calls and clone size are those reported in that table. This sample has hundreds of thousands of clones in its table, and 83% of those were observed once. The top ten hold roughly 5% of the sample.

Collaborating institutions collected whole blood in K2EDTA tubes following their own protocols. For TCRbeta analysis, collaborators shipped samples in one of three forms: frozen whole blood, isolated PBMCs, or DNA extracted from either of those sample types. Remarks on this clone: What antigen it recognizes has not been identified. Base qualities are not at hand, and no much larger clone is one base apart.

This clonotype originated in a man older than 75 with acute or convalescent COVID-19. Sequenced material: peripheral blood. The chain is assembled from TRBV10-3 and TRBJ2-7; 5 matching bases give a weak D call of TRBD2. The CDR3 loop reads CAISESRATRTPLEQYF. The DNA is as follows: TGTGCCATCAGTGAGTCGAGGGCTACCCGGACCCCTCTCGAGCAGTACTTC.